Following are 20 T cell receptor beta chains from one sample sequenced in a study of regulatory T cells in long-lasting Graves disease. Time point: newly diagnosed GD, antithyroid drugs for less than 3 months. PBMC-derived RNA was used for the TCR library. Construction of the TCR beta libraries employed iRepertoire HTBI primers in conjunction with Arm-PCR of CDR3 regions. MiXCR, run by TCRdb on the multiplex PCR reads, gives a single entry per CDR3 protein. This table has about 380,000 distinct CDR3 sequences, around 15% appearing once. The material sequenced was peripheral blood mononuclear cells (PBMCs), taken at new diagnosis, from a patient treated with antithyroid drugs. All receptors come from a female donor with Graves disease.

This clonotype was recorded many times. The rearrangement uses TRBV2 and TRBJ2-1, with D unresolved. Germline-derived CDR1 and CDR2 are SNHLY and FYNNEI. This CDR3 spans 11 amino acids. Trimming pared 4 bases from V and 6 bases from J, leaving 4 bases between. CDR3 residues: CASSVRNEQFF. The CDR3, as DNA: TGTGCCAGCAGTGTCCGCAATGAGCAGTTCTTC.

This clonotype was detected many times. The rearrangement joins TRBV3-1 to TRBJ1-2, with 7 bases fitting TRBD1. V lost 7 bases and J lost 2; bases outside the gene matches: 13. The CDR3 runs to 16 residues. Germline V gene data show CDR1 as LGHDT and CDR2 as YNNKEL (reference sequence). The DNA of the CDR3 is TGTGCCAGCACCCACGGACAGGACTCCGTAAACTATGGCTACACCTTC. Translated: CASTHGQDSVNYGYTF.

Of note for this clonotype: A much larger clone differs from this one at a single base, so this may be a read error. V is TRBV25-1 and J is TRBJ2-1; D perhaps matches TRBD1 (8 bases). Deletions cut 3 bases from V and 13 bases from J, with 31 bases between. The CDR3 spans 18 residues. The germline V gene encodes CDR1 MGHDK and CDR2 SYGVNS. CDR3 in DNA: TGTGCCAGCAGTGACCAAGAGCTTTCGGACAGGGCGGGAGAGACCCAGTTCTTC. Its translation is CASSDQELSDRAGETQFF.

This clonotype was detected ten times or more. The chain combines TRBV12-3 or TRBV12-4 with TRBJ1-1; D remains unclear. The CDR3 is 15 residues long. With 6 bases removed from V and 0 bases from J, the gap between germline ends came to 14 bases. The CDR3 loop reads CASSPNSGMNTEAFF. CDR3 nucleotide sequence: TGTGCCAGCAGCCCGAATTCGGGGATGAACACTGAAGCTTTCTTT.

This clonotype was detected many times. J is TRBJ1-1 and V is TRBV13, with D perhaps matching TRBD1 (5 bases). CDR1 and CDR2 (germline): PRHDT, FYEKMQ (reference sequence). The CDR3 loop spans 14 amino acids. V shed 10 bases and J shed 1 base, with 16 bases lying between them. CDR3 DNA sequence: TGTGCCACCGCCGGGACCTTTCCGAACACTGAAGCTTTCTTT. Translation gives CATAGTFPNTEAFF.

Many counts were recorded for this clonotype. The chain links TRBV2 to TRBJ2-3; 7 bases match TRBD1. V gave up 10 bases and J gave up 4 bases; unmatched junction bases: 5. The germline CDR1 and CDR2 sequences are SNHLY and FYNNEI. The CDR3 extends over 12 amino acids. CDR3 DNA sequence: TGTGCCATTAATCAGGGGGCAGATACGCAGTATTTT. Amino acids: CAINQGADTQYF.

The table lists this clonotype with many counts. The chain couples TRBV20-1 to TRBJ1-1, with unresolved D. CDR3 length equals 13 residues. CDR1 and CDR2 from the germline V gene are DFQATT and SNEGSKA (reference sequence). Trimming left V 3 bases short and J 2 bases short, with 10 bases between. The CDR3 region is CSASWRANTEAFF. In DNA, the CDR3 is TGCAGTGCTAGCTGGCGGGCCAACACTGAAGCTTTCTTT.

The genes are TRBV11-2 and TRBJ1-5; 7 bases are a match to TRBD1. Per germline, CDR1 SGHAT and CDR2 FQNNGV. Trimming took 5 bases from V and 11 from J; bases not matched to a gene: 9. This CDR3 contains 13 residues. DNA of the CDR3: TGTGCCAGCAGCCAGGGGGGGCGAGGAGCCCAGCATTTT. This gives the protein CASSQGGRGAQHF.

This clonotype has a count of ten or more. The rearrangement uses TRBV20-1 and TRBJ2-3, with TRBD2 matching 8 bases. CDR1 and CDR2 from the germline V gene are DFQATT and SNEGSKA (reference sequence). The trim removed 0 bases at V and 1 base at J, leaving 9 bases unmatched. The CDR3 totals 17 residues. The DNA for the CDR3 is TGCAGTGCTAGAGATCAGACTTGGCGGGGGGGCACAGATACGCAGTATTTT. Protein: CSARDQTWRGGTDTQYF.

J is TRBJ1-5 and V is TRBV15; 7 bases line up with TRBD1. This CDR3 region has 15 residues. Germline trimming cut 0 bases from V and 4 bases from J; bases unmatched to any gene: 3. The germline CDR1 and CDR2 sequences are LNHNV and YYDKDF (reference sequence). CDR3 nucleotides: TGTGCCACCAGCAGAGACAGGGGGGAGAATCAGCCCCAGCATTTT. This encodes CATSRDRGENQPQHF.

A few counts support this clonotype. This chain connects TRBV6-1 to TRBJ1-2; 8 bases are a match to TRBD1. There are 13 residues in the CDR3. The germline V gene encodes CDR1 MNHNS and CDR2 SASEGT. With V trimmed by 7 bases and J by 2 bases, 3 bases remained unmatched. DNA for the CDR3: TGTGCCAGCATCGACAGGGGAAACTATGGCTACACCTTC. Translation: CASIDRGNYGYTF.

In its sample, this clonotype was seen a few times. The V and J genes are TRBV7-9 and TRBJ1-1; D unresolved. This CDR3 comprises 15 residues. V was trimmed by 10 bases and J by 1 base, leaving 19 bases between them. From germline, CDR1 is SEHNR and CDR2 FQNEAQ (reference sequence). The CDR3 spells CAIVNPGKGNTEAFF. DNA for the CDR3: TGTGCCATCGTCAATCCCGGAAAGGGGAACACTGAAGCTTTCTTT.

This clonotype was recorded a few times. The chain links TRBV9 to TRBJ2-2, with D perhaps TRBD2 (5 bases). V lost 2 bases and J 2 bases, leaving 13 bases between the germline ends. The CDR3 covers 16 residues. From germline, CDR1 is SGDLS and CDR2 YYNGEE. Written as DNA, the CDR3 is TGTGCCAGCAGCGTGTATAGGAGGCCCAACACCGGGGAGCTGTTTTTT. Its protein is CASSVYRRPNTGELFF.

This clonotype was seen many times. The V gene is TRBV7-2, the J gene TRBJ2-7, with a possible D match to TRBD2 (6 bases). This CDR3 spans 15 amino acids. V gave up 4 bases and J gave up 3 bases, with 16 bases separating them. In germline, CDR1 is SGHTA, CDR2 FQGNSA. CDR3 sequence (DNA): TGTGCCAGCAGCTCGGAGGCGGGGCGGATCTACGAGCAGTACTTC. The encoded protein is CASSSEAGRIYEQYF.

The CDR3 coding sequence is TGTGCCAGCAGCCAAGATAAGAGACAGAACTATGGCTACACCTTC. As protein: CASSQDKRQNYGYTF. The V gene is TRBV3-1, the J gene TRBJ1-2, with D possibly TRBD1 on 5 matching bases. CDR3 length equals 15 residues. V lost 0 bases, J lost 2 bases, and 10 bases lay in between. The germline CDR1 and CDR2 sequences are LGHDT and YNNKEL (reference sequence).

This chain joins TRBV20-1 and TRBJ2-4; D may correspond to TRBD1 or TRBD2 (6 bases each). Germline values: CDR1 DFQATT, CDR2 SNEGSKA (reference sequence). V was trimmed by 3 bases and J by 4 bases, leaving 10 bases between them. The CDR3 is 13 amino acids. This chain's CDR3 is CSASGGGKNIQYF. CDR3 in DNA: TGCAGTGCTAGCGGGGGCGGGAAAAACATTCAGTACTTC.

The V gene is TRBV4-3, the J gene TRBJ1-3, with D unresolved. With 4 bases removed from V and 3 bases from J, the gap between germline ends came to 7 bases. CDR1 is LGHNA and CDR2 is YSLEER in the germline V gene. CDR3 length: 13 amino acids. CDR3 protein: CASSPGFGNTIYF. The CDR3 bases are TGCGCCAGCAGCCCGGGCTTTGGAAACACCATATATTTT.

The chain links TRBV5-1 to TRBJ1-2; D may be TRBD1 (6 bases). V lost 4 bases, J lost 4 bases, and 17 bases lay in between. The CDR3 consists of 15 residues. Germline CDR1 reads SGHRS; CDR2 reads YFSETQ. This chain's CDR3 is CASSIGQPLFYGYTF. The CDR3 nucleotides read TGCGCCAGCAGCATCGGACAGCCCCTATTCTATGGCTACACCTTC.

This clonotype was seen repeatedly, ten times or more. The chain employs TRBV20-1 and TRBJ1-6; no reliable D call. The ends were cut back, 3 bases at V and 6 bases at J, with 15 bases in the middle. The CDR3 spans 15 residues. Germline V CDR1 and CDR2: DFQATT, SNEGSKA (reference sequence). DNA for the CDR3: TGCAGTGCTAGCTTCGGACTCAGTATTAATTCACCCCTCCACTTT. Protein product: CSASFGLSINSPLHF.

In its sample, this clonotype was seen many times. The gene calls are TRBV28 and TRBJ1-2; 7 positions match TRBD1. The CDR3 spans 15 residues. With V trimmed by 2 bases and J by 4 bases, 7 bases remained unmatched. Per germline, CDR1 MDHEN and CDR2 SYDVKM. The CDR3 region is CASSLGSTGIYGYTF. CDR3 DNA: TGTGCCAGCAGTTTAGGATCGACAGGGATCTATGGCTACACCTTC.